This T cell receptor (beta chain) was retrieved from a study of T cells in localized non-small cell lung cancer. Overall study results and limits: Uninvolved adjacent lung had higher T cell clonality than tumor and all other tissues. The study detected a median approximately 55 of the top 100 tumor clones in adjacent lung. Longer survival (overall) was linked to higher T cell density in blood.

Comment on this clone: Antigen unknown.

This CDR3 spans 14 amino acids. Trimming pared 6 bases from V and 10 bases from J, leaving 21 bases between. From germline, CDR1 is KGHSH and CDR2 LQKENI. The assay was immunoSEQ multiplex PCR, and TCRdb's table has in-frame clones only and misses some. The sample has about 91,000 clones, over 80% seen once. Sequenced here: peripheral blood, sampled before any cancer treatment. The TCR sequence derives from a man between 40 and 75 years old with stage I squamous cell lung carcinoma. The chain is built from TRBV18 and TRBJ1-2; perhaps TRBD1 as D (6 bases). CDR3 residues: CASSPAGTFRVYTF. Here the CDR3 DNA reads TGTGCCAGCTCTCCGGCAGGGACATTTCGCGTCTACACCTTC.